Listed here are 22 T cell receptor beta chains from one sample, sequenced in a study of neoadjuvant anti-PD-1 for oral cavity cancer. Time point reported: after neoadjuvant nivolumab, at surgical resection. Generated by immunoSEQ multiplex PCR, the TCRdb table keeps only in-frame clones and is missing some. The sample shows approximately 45,000 clones, approximately 80% of them seen only once. The sample here was PBMCs, taken after nivolumab (anti-PD-1) treatment. These receptors were taken from a person aged 35-80 years with oral cavity squamous cell carcinoma.

The gene calls are TRBV10-3 and TRBJ2-7, with TRBD1 identical over 8 bases. After removal of 4 bases from V and 3 bases from J, the junction contained 5 bases not matched to a gene. The CDR3 runs 14 residues. Germline CDR1 ENHRY, CDR2 SYGVKD. The CDR3 is CAISVQGDLYEQYF. The DNA of the CDR3 is TGTGCCATCAGTGTACAGGGGGATCTCTACGAGCAGTACTTC.

Of note for this clone: Other DNA sequences in this sample translate to the same CDR3. The rearrangement links TRBV7-2 to TRBJ2-7; no reliable D call. Germline assignment: CDR1 SGHTA and CDR2 FQGNSA. This CDR3 comprises 13 residues. Between the trimmed V and J ends, which lost 0 bases and 4 bases, there was a span of 7 bases. DNA of the CDR3: TGTGCCAGCAGCTTAGCGGACGCTTACGAGCAGTACTTC. It specifies CASSLADAYEQYF.

Here the CDR3 DNA reads TGCAGCGTTGAACCGGGGGACAGGGGTGGCTACACCTTC. This codes for CSVEPGDRGGYTF. V gene TRBV29-1 combines with J gene TRBJ1-2; 10 bases are a match to TRBD1. There are 13 residues in the CDR3. Germline V CDR1 and CDR2: SQVTM, ANQGSEA. V lost 2 bases, J lost 7 bases, and 4 bases stayed unmatched.

The CDR3 DNA reads as TGTGCCACCAGCAGGGCGGGACTAGCGGGAGAGGGTGAGCAGTTCTTC. This gives the protein CATSRAGLAGEGEQFF. The gene calls are TRBV15 and TRBJ2-1; 14 bases are a match to TRBD2. The CDR3 consists of 16 residues. Germline V lookup: CDR1 LNHNV, CDR2 YYDKDF (reference sequence). V dropped 3 bases and J dropped 9; count of bases not matched to a gene: 7.

The chain recombines TRBV28 with TRBJ2-1, with 8 bases identical to TRBD2. Germline V gene lookup returns CDR1 MDHEN and CDR2 SYDVKM. With 2 bases clipped from V and 14 bases from J, the junction kept 14 bases outside the gene matches. There are 15 residues in the CDR3. CDR3 bases: TGTGCCAGCAGTTTAACCCCGGTGAGCGGGGGTCGGGAGTTCTTC. Its translation is CASSLTPVSGGREFF.

The chain links TRBV6-4 to TRBJ2-1; either TRBD1 or TRBD2 may fit D (5 bases each). The germline V and J ends were trimmed by 10 bases and 2 bases, with 15 bases remaining between them. The CDR3 has 14 residues. Germline V gene lookup returns CDR1 MRHNA and CDR2 SNTAGT. CDR3 in amino acids: CATQRDPAYNEQFF. The CDR3 bases are TGTGCCACCCAGAGGGACCCTGCCTACAATGAGCAGTTCTTC.

This clone was observed once. This chain connects TRBV28 to TRBJ2-1; TRBD2 matches 9 bases. The germline CDR1 and CDR2 sequences are MDHEN and SYDVKM. The junction had 8 bases not matched to a gene; V was cut back by 7 bases and J by 4 bases. This CDR3 comprises 15 residues. CDR3 DNA sequence: TGTGCCAGCATCTTTAGCGGGAGTTCTTACAATGAGCAGTTCTTC. It is translated as CASIFSGSSYNEQFF.

The V gene is TRBV6-1, the J gene TRBJ2-7, with D possibly being TRBD2 (6 bases). The CDR3 has 14 residues. Germline CDR1 reads MNHNS; CDR2 reads SASEGT. Trimming left V 2 bases short and J 4 bases short, with 12 bases between. Here the CDR3 DNA reads TGTGCCAGCAGTGAACGAGGGACTTGGTACGAGCAGTACTTC. Translated: CASSERGTWYEQYF.

This clone was counted only a few times. Additional DNA sequences in this sample encode the identical CDR3. The rearrangement uses TRBV18 and TRBJ1-1; D gene uncertain. From germline, CDR1 is KGHSH and CDR2 LQKENI. The CDR3 runs 13 residues. V lost 6 bases and J 1 base, leaving 9 bases between the germline ends. The CDR3 sequence is CASSLKENTEAFF. The CDR3 region has the DNA TGTGCCAGCTCCCTAAAGGAGAACACTGAAGCTTTCTTT.

This clone was observed a handful of times. The chain has TRBV6-5 and TRBJ2-7, with TRBD2 matching 10 bases. V dropped 8 bases and J dropped 3; count of bases not matched to a gene: 4. This CDR3 is built from 13 residues. Germline CDR1 reads MNHEY; CDR2 reads SVGAGI. DNA of the CDR3: TGTGCCAGCGGGCGGACTAGCGGCTACGAGCAGTACTTC. It is translated as CASGRTSGYEQYF.

The rearrangement links TRBV28 to TRBJ2-3; 13 positions agree with TRBD2. J lost 4 bases, V lost 6 bases, and 4 bases had no gene match. The CDR3 loop spans 15 amino acids. Germline CDR1 is MDHEN and CDR2 is SYDVKM. In nucleotides, the CDR3 is TGTGCCAGCAGCCCGGGACTAGCGGGACCAGATACGCAGTATTTT. Encoded protein: CASSPGLAGPDTQYF.

The rearrangement joins TRBV5-1 to TRBJ1-4; D call uncertain. Germline V gives CDR1 SGHRS, CDR2 YFSETQ. CDR3 length equals 14 residues. The V end lost 1 base, the J end lost 7 bases, and 11 bases lay between the germline ends. CDR3 nucleotides: TGCGCCAGCAGCTTGAACTCGGGAAGTGAAAAACTGTTTTTT. This codes for CASSLNSGSEKLFF.

The chain combines TRBV5-1 with TRBJ2-5, with 10 bases aligning to TRBD1. Germline lookup yields CDR1 SGHRS and CDR2 YFSETQ. The trim removed 4 bases at V and 5 bases at J, leaving 2 bases unmatched. The CDR3 runs to 13 residues. As DNA, the CDR3 is TGCGCCAGCAGCGTGGACAGGGGGGAGACCCAGTACTTC. Translated: CASSVDRGETQYF.

This chain joins TRBV10-2 and TRBJ2-3, with a possible D match to TRBD2 (6 bases). CDR3 length: 14 amino acids. V was clipped by 8 bases and J by 1 base, with 13 bases between them. Germline assignment: CDR1 WSHSY and CDR2 SAAADI. The CDR3 spells CASGGERGTDTQYF. The CDR3 DNA sequence: TGCGCCAGCGGAGGGGAGCGGGGCACAGATACGCAGTATTTT.

This clone has more than one count but fewer than ten. The chain carries TRBV28 and TRBJ1-1; possible D gene TRBD1, 6 bases. Germline V gene sequence: CDR1 MDHEN, CDR2 SYDVKM. This CDR3 has 13 amino acids. V lost 3 bases to trimming and J lost 4 bases, with 9 bases between them. CDR3 in amino acids: CASSLGGSTEAFF. Written as DNA, the CDR3 is TGTGCCAGCAGTTTGGGGGGCAGCACTGAAGCTTTCTTT.

The chain combines TRBV27 with TRBJ1-6; D remains unclear. V lost 0 bases and J 9 bases, leaving 15 bases between the germline ends. Germline V gives CDR1 MNHEY, CDR2 SMNVEV (reference sequence). The CDR3 consists of 16 residues. In DNA form, the CDR3 reads TGTGCCAGCAGTTTATCCACGGGCGCTCGGGGTTCACCCCTCCACTTT. Protein product: CASSLSTGARGSPLHF.

This clone has a single count. The chain recombines TRBV6-5 with TRBJ1-6; D might be TRBD1 (6 bases). Trimming cost V 5 bases and J 5 bases, with 10 bases left between them. The CDR3 is 14 residues long. Per germline, CDR1 MNHEY and CDR2 SVGAGI. The CDR3 spells CASSPPGDNSPLHF. CDR3 nucleotides: TGTGCCAGCAGTCCCCCAGGGGATAATTCACCCCTCCACTTT.

The table lists this clone with a few counts. V usage is TRBV19 and J usage is TRBJ1-1; unclear D gene. Per the germline V gene, CDR1 is LNHDA and CDR2 is SQIVND (reference sequence). This CDR3 has 14 amino acids. V dropped 4 bases and J dropped 7 bases, with 16 bases sitting between them. Written as DNA, the CDR3 is TGTGCCAGTAGTACTACGGGCGCGGGCGGTGAAGCTTTCTTT. Amino acid sequence: CASSTTGAGGEAFF.

The chain carries TRBV19 and TRBJ2-1; 8 nucleotides align to TRBD1. The CDR3 totals 14 residues. The germline CDR1 and CDR2 sequences are LNHDA and SQIVND (reference sequence). Trimming removed 3 bases from V and 10 bases from J; junction bases left unmatched: 8. CDR3 protein: CASSISAGGKEQFF. DNA for the CDR3: TGTGCCAGTAGTATTTCGGCAGGGGGCAAGGAGCAGTTCTTC.

The chain joins TRBV4-1 to TRBJ2-7; 8 positions match TRBD2. The CDR3 is 16 residues long. Germline trimming cut 0 bases from V and 1 base from J; bases unmatched to any gene: 5. Germline CDR1 reads MGHRA; CDR2 reads YSYEKL. CDR3 in DNA: TGCGCCAGCAGCCAAGAAAGCGGGAGTGCATCCTACGAGCAGTACTTC. Protein: CASSQESGSASYEQYF.

J is TRBJ1-5 and V is TRBV7-9; no clear D. CDR1 and CDR2 (germline): SEHNR, FQNEAQ (reference sequence). This CDR3 contains 16 residues. V was cut by 4 bases and J by 0 bases, with 13 bases left in between. The CDR3 coding sequence is TGTGCCAGCAGCTCTTCGATTCCCTATAGCAATCAGCCCCAGCATTTT. Protein sequence: CASSSSIPYSNQPQHF.

This sequence joins TRBV2 and TRBJ2-7; 7 nucleotides agree with TRBD1. This CDR3 is 14 amino acids long. The germline V gene has CDR1 SNHLY and CDR2 FYNNEI. The trim removed 9 bases at V and 6 bases at J, leaving 14 bases unmatched. DNA for the CDR3: TGTGCCAGGAGGGGGATTGGACAGGAGCCCGAGCAGTACTTC. It yields the protein CARRGIGQEPEQYF.